A selection of T cell receptor beta chains follows, all from one sample in a study of cytomegalovirus exposure and HLA in healthy donors. Data came from immunoSEQ multiplex PCR; TCRdb stores just in-frame clones and leaves some out. In the table there are fewer than 200,000 clones, roughly 90% of which are singletons. The sequenced material came from PBMCs. The source of these receptors is a woman aged 25 to 39 in good health and CMV-seronegative. Both conserved end residues are part of each CDR3.

CDR3aa: CASSRDREDEAFF
v_gene: TRBV6-6

CDR3aa: CASSRGLDEKLFF
v_gene: TRBV5-1

CDR3aa: CASSPQPGGRNYGYTF
v_gene: TRBV14

CDR3aa: CSARGEETQYF
v_gene: TRBV20-1

CDR3aa: CASSLSDGGAADTQYF
v_gene: TRBV5-1

CDR3aa: CASSYRADNQPQHF
v_gene: TRBV27

CDR3aa: CASSLEGQGDYGYTF
v_gene: TRBV5-1

CDR3aa: CASALRAMNTEAFF
v_gene: TRBV19

CDR3aa: CSVPIPDRAAGYTF
v_gene: TRBV29-1

CDR3aa: CASSPQPGGTTDTQYF
v_gene: TRBV7-2

CDR3aa: CASSSTGGLAGELFF
v_gene: TRBV28

CDR3aa: CASSPTRQGSYEQYF
v_gene: TRBV5-4

CDR3aa: CASSGSGRSDEQYF
v_gene: TRBV2

CDR3aa: CASSFDRGYEQYF
v_gene: TRBV7-2

CDR3aa: CASSWRGSNTGELFF
v_gene: TRBV5-1

CDR3aa: CASSSQRYEQYF
v_gene: TRBV5-1

CDR3aa: CASRDRNQPQHF
v_gene: TRBV19

CDR3aa: CASSQPGQPSYGYTF
v_gene: TRBV4-3

CDR3aa: CAIKGTGEETQYF
v_gene: TRBV10-3

CDR3aa: CASSLGTPGETQYF
v_gene: TRBV18

CDR3aa: CASSLLGVVSGNTIYF
v_gene: TRBV5-4

CDR3aa: CASSVPRSSPWNETQYF
v_gene: TRBV9

CDR3aa: CSTRGTLTDTQYF
v_gene: TRBV29-1

CDR3aa: CAISEGPDYNEQFF
v_gene: TRBV10-3

CDR3aa: CASSRDRETDTQYF
v_gene: TRBV6-4

CDR3aa: CASSPAAGFGEKLFF
v_gene: TRBV9

CDR3aa: CASSPGQPGLYEQYF
v_gene: TRBV5-4

CDR3aa: CASSLGGRMNTEAFF
v_gene: TRBV5-6

CDR3aa: CASSVEGRPLETQYF
v_gene: TRBV5-4

CDR3aa: CASTNEGTGQKYF
v_gene: TRBV5-1

CDR3aa: CASSQDGSPRGDSPLHF
v_gene: TRBV4-2

CDR3aa: CASSPLELGPLFGNYEQYF
v_gene: TRBV7-2

CDR3aa: CASSLQTHPAGELFF
v_gene: TRBV7-8

CDR3aa: CASSVAGHPGYGYTF
v_gene: TRBV9

CDR3aa: CASSLGGRYQETQYF
v_gene: TRBV5-8